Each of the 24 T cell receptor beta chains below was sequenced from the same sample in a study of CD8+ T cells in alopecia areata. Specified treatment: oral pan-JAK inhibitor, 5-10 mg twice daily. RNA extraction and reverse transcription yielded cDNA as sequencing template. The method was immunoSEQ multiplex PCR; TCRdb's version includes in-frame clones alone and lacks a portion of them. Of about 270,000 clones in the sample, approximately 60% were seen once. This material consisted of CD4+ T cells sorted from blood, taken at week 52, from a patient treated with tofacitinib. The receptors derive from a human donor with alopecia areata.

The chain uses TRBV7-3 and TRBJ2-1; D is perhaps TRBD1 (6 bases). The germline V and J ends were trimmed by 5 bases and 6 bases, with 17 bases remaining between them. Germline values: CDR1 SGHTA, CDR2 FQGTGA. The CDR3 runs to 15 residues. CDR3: CASSGRRQGINEQFF. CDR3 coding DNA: TGTGCCAGCAGCGGCCGACGGCAGGGGATCAATGAGCAGTTCTTC.

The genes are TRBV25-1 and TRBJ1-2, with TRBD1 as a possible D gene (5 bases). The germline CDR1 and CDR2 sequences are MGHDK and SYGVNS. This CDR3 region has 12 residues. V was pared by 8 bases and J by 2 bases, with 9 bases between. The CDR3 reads CASQGSNYGYTF. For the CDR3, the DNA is TGTGCCAGCCAGGGATCCAACTATGGCTACACCTTC.

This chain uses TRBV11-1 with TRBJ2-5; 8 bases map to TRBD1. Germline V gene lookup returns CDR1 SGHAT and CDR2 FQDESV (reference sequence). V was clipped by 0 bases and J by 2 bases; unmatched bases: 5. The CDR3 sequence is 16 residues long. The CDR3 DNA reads TGTGCCAGCAGCTTAGCGTTCGGACAGGGTCAAGAGACCCAGTACTTC. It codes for CASSLAFGQGQETQYF.

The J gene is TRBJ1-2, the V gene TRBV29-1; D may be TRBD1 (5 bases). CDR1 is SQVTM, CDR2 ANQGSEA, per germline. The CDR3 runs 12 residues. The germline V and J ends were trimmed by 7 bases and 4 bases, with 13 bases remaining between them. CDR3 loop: CSARTGVYGYTF. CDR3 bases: TGCAGCGCCCGAACAGGCGTCTATGGCTACACCTTC.

The CDR3 region has the DNA TGTGCCAGCAGCGTAGCTGGCAGTGTCGGAGCTTTCTTT. Protein product: CASSVAGSVGAFF. The rearrangement joins TRBV9 to TRBJ1-1, with unresolved D. Germline V CDR1 and CDR2: SGDLS, YYNGEE. The CDR3 has 13 residues. V shed 0 bases and J shed 10 bases, with 13 bases lying between them.

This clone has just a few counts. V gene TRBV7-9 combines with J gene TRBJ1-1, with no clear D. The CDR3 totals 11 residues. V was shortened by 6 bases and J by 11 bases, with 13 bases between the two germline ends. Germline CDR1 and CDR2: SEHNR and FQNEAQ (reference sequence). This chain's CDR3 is CASSSEPVAFF. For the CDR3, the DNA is TGTGCCAGCAGTTCCGAACCGGTGGCTTTCTTT.

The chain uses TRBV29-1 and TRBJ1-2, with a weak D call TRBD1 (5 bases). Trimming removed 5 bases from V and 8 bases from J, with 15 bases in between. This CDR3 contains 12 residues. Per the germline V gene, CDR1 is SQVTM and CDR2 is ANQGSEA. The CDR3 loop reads CSVWDSPQGYTF. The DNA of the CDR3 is TGCAGCGTTTGGGACTCCCCTCAGGGCTACACCTTC.

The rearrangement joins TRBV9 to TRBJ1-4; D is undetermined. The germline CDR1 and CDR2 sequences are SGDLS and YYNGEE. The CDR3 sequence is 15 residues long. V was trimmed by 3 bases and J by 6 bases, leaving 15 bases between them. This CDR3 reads CASSADGPLDEKLFF. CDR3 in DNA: TGTGCCAGCAGCGCTGATGGACCGCTCGATGAAAAACTGTTTTTT.

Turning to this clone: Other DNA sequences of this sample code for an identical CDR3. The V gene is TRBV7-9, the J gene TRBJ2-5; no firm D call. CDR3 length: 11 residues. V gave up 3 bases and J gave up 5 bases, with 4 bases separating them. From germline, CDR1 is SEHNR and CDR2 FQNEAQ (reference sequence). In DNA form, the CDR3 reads TGTGCCAGCAGCTTCGGTGAGACCCAGTACTTC. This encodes CASSFGETQYF.

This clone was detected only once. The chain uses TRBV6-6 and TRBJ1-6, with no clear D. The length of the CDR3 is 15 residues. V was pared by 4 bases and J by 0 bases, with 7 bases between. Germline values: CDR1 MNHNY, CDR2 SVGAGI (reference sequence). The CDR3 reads CASSSLSSYNSPLHF. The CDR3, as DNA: TGTGCCAGCAGTTCCCTTAGCTCCTATAATTCACCCCTCCACTTT.

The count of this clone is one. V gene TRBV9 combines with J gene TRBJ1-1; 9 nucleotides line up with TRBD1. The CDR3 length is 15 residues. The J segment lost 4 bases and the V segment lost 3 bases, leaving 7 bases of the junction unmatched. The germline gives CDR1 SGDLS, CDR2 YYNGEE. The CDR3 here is CASSAFDRGGTEAFF. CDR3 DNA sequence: TGTGCCAGCAGCGCTTTTGACAGGGGGGGCACTGAAGCTTTCTTT.

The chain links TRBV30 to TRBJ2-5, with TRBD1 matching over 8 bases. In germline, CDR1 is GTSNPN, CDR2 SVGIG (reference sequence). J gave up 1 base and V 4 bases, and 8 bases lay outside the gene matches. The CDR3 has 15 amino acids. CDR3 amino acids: CAWNLGQGVQETQYF. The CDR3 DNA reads TGTGCCTGGAACCTCGGACAGGGAGTCCAAGAGACCCAGTACTTC. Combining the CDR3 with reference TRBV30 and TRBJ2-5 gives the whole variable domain SQTIHQWPATLVQPVGSPLSLECTVEGTSNPNLYWYRQAAGRGLQLLFYSVGIGQISSEVPQNLSASRPQDRQFILSSKKLLLSDSGFYLCAWNLGQGVQETQYFGPGTRLLVL.

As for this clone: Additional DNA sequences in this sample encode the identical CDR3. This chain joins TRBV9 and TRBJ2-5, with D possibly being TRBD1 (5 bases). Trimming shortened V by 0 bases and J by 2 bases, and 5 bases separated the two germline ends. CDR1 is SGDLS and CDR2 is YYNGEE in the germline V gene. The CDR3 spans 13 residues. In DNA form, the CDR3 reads TGTGCCAGCAGCGTAGACAGGCAAGAGACCCAGTACTTC. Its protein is CASSVDRQETQYF.

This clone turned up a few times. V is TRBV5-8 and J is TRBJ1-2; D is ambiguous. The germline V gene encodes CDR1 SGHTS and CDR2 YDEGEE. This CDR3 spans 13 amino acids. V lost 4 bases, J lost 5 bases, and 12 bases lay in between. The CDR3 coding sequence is TGTGCCAGCAGCGCCAGCCCTCCATATGGCTACACCTTC. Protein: CASSASPPYGYTF. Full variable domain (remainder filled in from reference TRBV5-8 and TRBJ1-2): EAGVTQSPTHLIKTRGQQATLRCSPISGHTSVYWYQQALGLGLQFLLWYDEGEERNRGNFPPRFSGRQFPNYSSELNVNALELEDSALYLCASSASPPYGYTFGSGTRLTVV.

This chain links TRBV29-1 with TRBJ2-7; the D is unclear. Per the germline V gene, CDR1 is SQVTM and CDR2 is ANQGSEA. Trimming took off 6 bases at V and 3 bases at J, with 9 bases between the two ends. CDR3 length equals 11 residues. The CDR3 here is CSVADGYEQYF. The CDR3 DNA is TGCAGCGTCGCGGACGGCTACGAGCAGTACTTC.

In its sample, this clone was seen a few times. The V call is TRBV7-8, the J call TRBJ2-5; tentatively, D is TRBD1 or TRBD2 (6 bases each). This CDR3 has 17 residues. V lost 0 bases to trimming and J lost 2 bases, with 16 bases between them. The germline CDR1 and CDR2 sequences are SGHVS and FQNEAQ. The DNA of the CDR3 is TGTGCCAGCAGCTTAGCCCAAAGGGGGGCGCGGCAAGAGACCCAGTACTTC. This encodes CASSLAQRGARQETQYF.

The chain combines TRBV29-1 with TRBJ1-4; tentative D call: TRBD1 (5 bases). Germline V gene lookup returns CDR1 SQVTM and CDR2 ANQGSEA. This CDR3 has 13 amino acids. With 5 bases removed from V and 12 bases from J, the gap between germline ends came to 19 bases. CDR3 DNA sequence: TGCAGCGTTCGAAGGGAACATTGGGACGAACTGTTTTTT. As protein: CSVRREHWDELFF.

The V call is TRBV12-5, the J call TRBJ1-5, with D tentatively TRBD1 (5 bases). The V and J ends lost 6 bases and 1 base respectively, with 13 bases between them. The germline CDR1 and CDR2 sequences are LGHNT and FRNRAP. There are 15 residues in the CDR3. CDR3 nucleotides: TGTGCTAGTGGCGTATCGGGGGGGAGCAATCAGCCCCAGCATTTT. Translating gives CASGVSGGSNQPQHF.

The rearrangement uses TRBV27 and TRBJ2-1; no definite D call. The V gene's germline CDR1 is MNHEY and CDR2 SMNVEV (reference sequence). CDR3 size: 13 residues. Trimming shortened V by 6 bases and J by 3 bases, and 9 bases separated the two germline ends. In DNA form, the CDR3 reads TGTGCCAGCAGAGGGCACCTCTACAATGAGCAGTTCTTC. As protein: CASRGHLYNEQFF.

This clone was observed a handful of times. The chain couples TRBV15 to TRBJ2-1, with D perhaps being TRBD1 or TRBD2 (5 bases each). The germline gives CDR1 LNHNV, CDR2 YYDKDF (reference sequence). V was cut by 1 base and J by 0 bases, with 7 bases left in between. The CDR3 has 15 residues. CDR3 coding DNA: TGTGCCACCAGCAGAGGGGGGAGCTCCTACAATGAGCAGTTCTTC. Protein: CATSRGGSSYNEQFF.

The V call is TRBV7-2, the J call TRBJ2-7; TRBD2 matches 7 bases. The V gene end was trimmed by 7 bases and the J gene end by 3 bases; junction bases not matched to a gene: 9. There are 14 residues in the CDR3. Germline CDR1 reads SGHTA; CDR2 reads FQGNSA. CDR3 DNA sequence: TGTGCCAGCAAATGGGGAGGGGTTCGCTACGAGCAGTACTTC. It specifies CASKWGGVRYEQYF.

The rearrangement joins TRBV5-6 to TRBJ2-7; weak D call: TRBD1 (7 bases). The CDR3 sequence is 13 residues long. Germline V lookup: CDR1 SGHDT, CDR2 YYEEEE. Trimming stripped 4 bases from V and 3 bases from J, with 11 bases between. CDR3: CASSAGQRYEQYF. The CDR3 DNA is TGTGCCAGCAGCGCGGGACAGCGCTACGAGCAGTACTTC.

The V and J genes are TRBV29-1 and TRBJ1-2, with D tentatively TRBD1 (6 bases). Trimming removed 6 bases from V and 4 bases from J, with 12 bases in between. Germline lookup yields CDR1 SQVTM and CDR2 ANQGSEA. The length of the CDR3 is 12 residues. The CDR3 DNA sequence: TGCAGCGTGGGGACAACAGCCTATGGCTACACCTTC. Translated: CSVGTTAYGYTF.

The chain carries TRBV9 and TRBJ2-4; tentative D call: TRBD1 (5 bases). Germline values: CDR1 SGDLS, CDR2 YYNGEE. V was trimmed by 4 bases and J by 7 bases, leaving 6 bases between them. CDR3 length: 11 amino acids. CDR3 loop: CASSPGNIQYF. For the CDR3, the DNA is TGTGCCAGCAGCCCAGGGAACATTCAGTACTTC.